The 28 T cell receptor beta chains below were found in one sample sequenced in a study of radiation and T cells in renal cell carcinoma. The time point was: baseline pretreatment blood. Treatment defined: 15 Gy SBRT to primary tumor, nephrectomy 4 weeks later. Data came from immunoSEQ multiplex PCR; TCRdb stores just in-frame clones and leaves some out. The sample yields 150,000 or so clones, approximately 91% seen once. Here the sequenced sample was blood, taken from a patient whose treatment included radiotherapy and nephrectomy. These receptors all come from a woman aged 45-59 years with renal cell carcinoma.

The V call is TRBV19, the J call TRBJ2-3; D unresolved. CDR1 is LNHDA, CDR2 SQIVND, per germline (reference sequence). The CDR3 covers 12 residues. The germline V and J ends were trimmed by 4 bases and 5 bases, with 7 bases remaining between them. The CDR3: CASSTSGDTQYF. The CDR3 nucleotides read TGTGCCAGTAGTACATCCGGAGATACGCAGTATTTT.

This chain joins TRBV2 and TRBJ2-5, with a weak D call TRBD1 (5 bases). CDR1 is SNHLY, CDR2 FYNNEI, per germline. The CDR3 runs to 14 residues. Trimming removed 4 bases from V and 2 bases from J, with 11 bases in between. The chain's CDR3 is CASSGQGRQETQYF. CDR3 coding DNA: TGTGCCAGCAGTGGGCAGGGCAGGCAAGAGACCCAGTACTTC.

This clone was seen only a few times. The genes are TRBV4-1 and TRBJ1-4, with 7 bases that match TRBD1. Germline trimming cut 3 bases from V and 8 bases from J; bases unmatched to any gene: 6. Germline CDR1 reads MGHRA; CDR2 reads YSYEKL. CDR3 length equals 14 residues. The CDR3 nucleotides are TGCGCCAGCAGCCATCGACAGGGCGGGGAAAAACTGTTTTTT. Protein sequence: CASSHRQGGEKLFF.

The CDR3 DNA reads TGTGCCAGCACAAGGAGCTCCTACAATGAGCAGTTCTTC. Protein sequence: CASTRSSYNEQFF. The chain couples TRBV6-6 to TRBJ2-1, with D hard to call. The V and J ends lost 7 bases and 0 bases respectively, with 7 bases between them. The CDR3 spans 13 residues. Germline values: CDR1 MNHNY, CDR2 SVGAGI (reference sequence).

This rearrangement joins TRBV6-6 to TRBJ2-5, with 7 bases fitting TRBD2. The CDR3 length is 16 residues. In germline, CDR1 is MNHNY, CDR2 SVGAGI (reference sequence). Trimming at V came to 0 bases and at J to 5 bases, leaving 9 bases not matched to a gene. The CDR3 DNA reads as TGTGCCAGCAGTTACTCGCGCCGCGCCGGGAGGGAGACCCAGTACTTC. Its protein is CASSYSRRAGRETQYF.

The rearrangement links TRBV7-2 to TRBJ1-1, with D tentatively TRBD1 (6 bases). Per the germline V gene, CDR1 is SGHTA and CDR2 is FQGNSA. The CDR3 consists of 14 residues. Trimming removed 2 bases from V and 9 bases from J, with 16 bases in between. The DNA of the CDR3 is TGTGCCAGCAGCTTAATGGGGCCGGACAGCCAAGCTTTCTTT. Protein product: CASSLMGPDSQAFF.

V is TRBV18 and J is TRBJ1-1; no clear D gene. There are 16 residues in the CDR3. V was clipped by 3 bases and J by 0 bases, with 14 bases between them. The germline V gene encodes CDR1 KGHSH and CDR2 LQKENI. The CDR3 loop is CASSPRSGEMNTEAFF. The CDR3 DNA follows: TGTGCCAGCTCACCCAGATCCGGGGAAATGAACACTGAAGCTTTCTTT.

The chain recombines TRBV6-6 with TRBJ1-6; TRBD1 matches 7 bases. The CDR3 runs 16 residues. V lost 6 bases and J lost 0; bases outside the gene matches: 5. Germline V gene data show CDR1 as MNHNY and CDR2 as SVGAGI (reference sequence). CDR3 residues: CASSAGTVSYNSPLHF. CDR3 nucleotide sequence: TGTGCCAGCAGCGCCGGGACAGTCTCCTATAATTCACCCCTCCACTTT.

This clone was counted a few times. The rearrangement links TRBV30 to TRBJ1-5; D may be TRBD1 (5 bases). V lost 3 bases to trimming and J lost 2 bases, with 11 bases between them. This CDR3 comprises 14 residues. CDR1 GTSNPN and CDR2 SVGIG come from the germline V gene (reference sequence). The DNA for the CDR3 is TGTGCCTGGAGCCCAGGGCGAGGCAATCAGCCCCAGCATTTT. Translated: CAWSPGRGNQPQHF.

The rearrangement uses TRBV2 and TRBJ1-3; TRBD1 aligns across 10 bases. The CDR3 loop spans 14 amino acids. V lost 6 bases to trimming and J lost 9 bases; unmatched junction nucleotides: 8. Germline assignment: CDR1 SNHLY and CDR2 FYNNEI. The CDR3 DNA sequence: TGTGCCAGCAGCTTAGGACAGGGGGACCGCACCATATATTTT. Amino acids: CASSLGQGDRTIYF.

CDR3 in amino acids: CASSVDGPSYGYTF. The CDR3 DNA reads as TGTGCCAGCAGCGTAGACGGCCCGTCCTATGGCTACACCTTC. V is TRBV9 and J is TRBJ1-2; no reliable D call. The CDR3 is 14 residues long. The V end was cut by 0 bases, the J end by 4 bases, with 10 bases between. The V gene's germline CDR1 is SGDLS and CDR2 YYNGEE.

This chain joins TRBV6-1 and TRBJ2-5, with D possibly being TRBD2 (6 bases). Between the trimmed V and J ends, which lost 5 bases and 6 bases, there was a span of 16 bases. The CDR3 has 14 residues. CDR1 is MNHNS, CDR2 SASEGT, per germline. The CDR3 loop is CASSPTGTLKTQYF. The CDR3, as DNA: TGTGCCAGCAGTCCGACCGGGACTTTGAAGACCCAGTACTTC.

This chain connects TRBV9 to TRBJ2-5; 7 bases match TRBD2. This CDR3 is built from 15 residues. The V gene's germline CDR1 is SGDLS and CDR2 YYNGEE. V gave up 0 bases and J gave up 5 bases; unmatched junction bases: 7. The CDR3 protein is CASSVAGGGGETQYF. The CDR3 region has the DNA TGTGCCAGCAGCGTAGCTGGCGGGGGAGGGGAGACCCAGTACTTC.

The chain couples TRBV18 to TRBJ1-1; D possibly corresponds to TRBD1 (5 bases). The V end was cut by 6 bases, the J end by 2 bases, with 10 bases between. CDR1 KGHSH and CDR2 LQKENI come from the germline V gene. CDR3 length: 13 amino acids. The CDR3 sequence is CASSRGENTEAFF. DNA for the CDR3: TGTGCCAGCTCCCGAGGGGAAAACACTGAAGCTTTCTTT.

The rearrangement links TRBV30 to TRBJ2-5; 7 bases are shared with TRBD1. Looked up from germline, CDR1 is GTSNPN and CDR2 is SVGIG (reference sequence). This CDR3 spans 15 amino acids. J gave up 4 bases and V 1 base, and 9 bases lay outside the gene matches. The DNA of the CDR3 is TGTGCCTGGAGTGGAGATGGGACAGCCGGAGAGACCCAGTACTTC. This translates into CAWSGDGTAGETQYF.

V usage is TRBV5-1 and J usage is TRBJ1-3, with 11 bases lining up with TRBD1. With 4 bases clipped from V and 7 bases from J, the junction kept 4 bases outside the gene matches. This CDR3 spans 14 amino acids. CDR1 SGHRS and CDR2 YFSETQ come from the germline V gene. Here the CDR3 DNA reads TGCGCCAGCAGCCCGGGACAGGGGGTGAACACCATATATTTT. Translation: CASSPGQGVNTIYF.

This chain joins TRBV18 and TRBJ1-6; no clear D gene. Per germline, CDR1 KGHSH and CDR2 LQKENI. V was clipped by 6 bases and J by 9 bases, with 15 bases between them. The CDR3 spans 14 residues. The CDR3 coding sequence is TGTGCCAGCTCGGGCGGACCTCAGGCTTCACCCCTCCACTTT. Translated, it gives CASSGGPQASPLHF.

V gene TRBV5-4 combines with J gene TRBJ2-3; D perhaps matches TRBD1 (5 bases). Per the germline V gene, CDR1 is SGHNT and CDR2 is YYREEE (reference sequence). This CDR3 is built from 12 residues. The germline V and J ends were trimmed by 3 bases and 4 bases, with 6 bases remaining between them. The CDR3: CASSSTADTQYF. The CDR3 DNA is TGTGCCAGCAGCTCGACAGCAGATACGCAGTATTTT.

The V and J genes are TRBV27 and TRBJ2-3; 8 bases fit TRBD2. Germline V lookup: CDR1 MNHEY, CDR2 SMNVEV (reference sequence). CDR3 length equals 15 residues. The trim removed 5 bases at V and 5 bases at J, leaving 9 bases unmatched. This chain's CDR3 is CASSLFRGGVDTQYF. CDR3 coding DNA: TGTGCCAGCAGTCTCTTCCGGGGGGGCGTAGATACGCAGTATTTT.

The chain has TRBV4-3 and TRBJ2-3, with D hard to call. Deletions cut 0 bases from V and 9 bases from J, with 10 bases between. CDR1 is LGHNA and CDR2 is YSLEER in the germline V gene. This CDR3 contains 13 residues. CDR3 in amino acids: CASSQDPGATQYF. The CDR3 DNA sequence: TGCGCCAGCAGCCAAGATCCCGGTGCAACGCAGTATTTT.

The chain uses TRBV28 and TRBJ2-3; either TRBD1 or TRBD2 may supply D (6 bases each). The germline CDR1 and CDR2 sequences are MDHEN and SYDVKM. The CDR3 covers 16 residues. Trimming stripped 5 bases from V and 0 bases from J, with 15 bases between. The CDR3 sequence is CASSIPGGGSTDTQYF. The CDR3, as DNA: TGTGCCAGCAGTATTCCCGGGGGCGGCAGCACAGATACGCAGTATTTT. The full variable domain, its missing parts supplied by reference TRBV28 and TRBJ2-3, is DVKVTQSSRYLVKRTGEKVFLECVQDMDHENMFWYRQDPGLGLRLIYFSYDVKMKEKGDIPEGYSVSREKKERFSLILESASTNQTSMYLCASSIPGGGSTDTQYFGPGTRLTVL.

The chain links TRBV15 to TRBJ2-2; TRBD2 is a possible D gene (6 bases). Germline values: CDR1 LNHNV, CDR2 YYDKDF (reference sequence). V was pared by 4 bases and J by 3 bases, with 12 bases between. CDR3 size: 15 residues. CDR3 sequence reads: CATSKRRADTGELFF. DNA for the CDR3: TGTGCCACCAGCAAACGGAGGGCAGACACCGGGGAGCTGTTTTTT.

On this clone: One end of the junction varies from germline; a read error may be responsible. This rearrangement joins TRBV29-1 to TRBJ2-7; perhaps D is TRBD1 or TRBD2 (5 bases each). There are 13 residues in the CDR3. The germline V gene encodes CDR1 SQVTM and CDR2 ANQGSEA. The CDR3 sequence: CSAEGTESYEQYF. In nucleotides, the CDR3 is TGCAGCGCTGAAGGGACGGAATCCTACGAGCAGTACTTC.

The chain recombines TRBV9 with TRBJ2-2; tentatively, D is TRBD1 (6 bases). Per germline, CDR1 SGDLS and CDR2 YYNGEE. The CDR3 has 16 amino acids. Trimming removed 3 bases at V and 0 bases at J, with 12 bases between. The DNA of the CDR3 is TGTGCCAGCAGCGCACTGGGACAAGCGAACACCGGGGAGCTGTTTTTT. It encodes CASSALGQANTGELFF.

The chain recombines TRBV5-1 with TRBJ1-5, with 9 bases aligning to TRBD1. J was trimmed by 4 bases and V by 4 bases; bases with no gene match: 6. This CDR3 contains 15 residues. Germline CDR1 reads SGHRS; CDR2 reads YFSETQ. CDR3 residues: CASSETGQGNQPQHF. DNA for the CDR3: TGCGCCAGCAGCGAAACCGGACAGGGGAATCAGCCCCAGCATTTT.

This chain links TRBV7-3 with TRBJ2-5; tentatively, D is TRBD2 (6 bases). Per the germline V gene, CDR1 is SGHTA and CDR2 is FQGTGA. This CDR3 is built from 14 residues. The V gene lost 3 bases and the J gene lost 4 bases, with 12 bases spanning the gap. CDR3 protein: CASSFGGSLETQYF. CDR3 coding DNA: TGTGCCAGCAGCTTTGGGGGGAGCCTAGAGACCCAGTACTTC.

This clone was recorded only once. V gene TRBV5-6 combines with J gene TRBJ1-1, with D maybe TRBD1 (5 bases). Germline-derived CDR1 and CDR2 are SGHDT and YYEEEE. Between the trimmed V and J ends, which lost 4 bases and 2 bases, there was a span of 18 bases. CDR3 length equals 16 residues. This chain's CDR3 is CASSPLGGVPNTEAFF. As DNA, the CDR3 is TGTGCCAGCAGCCCATTGGGGGGGGTTCCCAACACTGAAGCTTTCTTT.

The V and J genes are TRBV6-5 and TRBJ1-1; TRBD1 is a possible D gene (5 bases). Trimming took off 8 bases at V and 7 bases at J, with 17 bases between the two ends. This CDR3 region has 13 residues. Looked up from germline, CDR1 is MNHEY and CDR2 is SVGAGI. The CDR3 bases are TGTGCCAGCCATACGCAGGGATCGAGTGAAGCTTTCTTT. Translated, it gives CASHTQGSSEAFF.